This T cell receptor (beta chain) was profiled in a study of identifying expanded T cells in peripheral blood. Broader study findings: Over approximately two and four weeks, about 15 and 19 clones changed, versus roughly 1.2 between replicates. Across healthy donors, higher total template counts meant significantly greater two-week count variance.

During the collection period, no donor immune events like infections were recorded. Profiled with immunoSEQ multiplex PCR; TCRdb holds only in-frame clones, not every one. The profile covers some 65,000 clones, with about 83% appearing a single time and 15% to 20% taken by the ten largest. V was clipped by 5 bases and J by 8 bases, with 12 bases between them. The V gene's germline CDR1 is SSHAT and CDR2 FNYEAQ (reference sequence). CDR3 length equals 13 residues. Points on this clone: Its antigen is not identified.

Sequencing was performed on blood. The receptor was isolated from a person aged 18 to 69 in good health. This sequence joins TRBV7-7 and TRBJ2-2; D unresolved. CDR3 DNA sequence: TGTGCCAGCAGCCCCAGCCGTAGGGGGGAGCTGTTTTTT. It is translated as CASSPSRRGELFF.